One sample yielded the 10 T cell receptor beta chains listed below, sequenced in a study of breast tumors, draining lymph nodes, adjacent tissues (dated by TCRdb to 2016 to 2017). The axillary draining lymph nodes of breast cancer patients were the source of the lymph node samples. Libraries were constructed by multiplex PCR. The run used an Illumina HiSeq 2000. TCRdb reprocessing: public reads trimmed at Q25 with fastp, clones called with MiXCR, in-frame beta chains kept. Each entry is one CDR3 protein sequence, shown with its most common DNA and genes. The sample table holds about 130,000 distinct CDR3 sequences, of which around 20% were seen once. The ten most abundant clones make up 2% to 2.5% of the sample. Sequencing was done on a sample of axillary lymph node tissue. The receptors were sampled from a female donor with breast cancer. Some clones in this sample may be carry-over from other donors' samples.

This clonotype was picked up many times. CDR3: CASSTSAGGPLETQYF. In nucleotides, the CDR3 is TGTGCCAGTAGTACTTCAGCGGGAGGGCCTTTAGAGACCCAGTACTTC. The rearrangement links TRBV19 to TRBJ2-5; 10 bases are a match to TRBD2. The germline V gene encodes CDR1 LNHDA and CDR2 SQIVND (reference sequence). The CDR3 has 16 amino acids. J gave up 4 bases and V 4 bases, and 9 bases lay outside the gene matches.

In its sample, this clonotype was seen many times. The rearrangement uses TRBV5-6 and TRBJ2-1; 7 nucleotides align to TRBD2. The germline gives CDR1 SGHDT, CDR2 YYEEEE. The V segment lost 5 bases and the J segment 0 bases; nucleotides outside the gene matches: 5. The CDR3 sequence is 15 residues long. The CDR3 sequence: CASSWGLFSYNEQFF. The CDR3 bases are TGTGCCAGCAGTTGGGGACTATTCTCCTACAATGAGCAGTTCTTC.

This sequence joins TRBV5-1 and TRBJ2-5; 9 positions agree with TRBD2. CDR3 length: 15 residues. Germline values: CDR1 SGHRS, CDR2 YFSETQ. Germline trimming cut 0 bases from V and 2 bases from J; bases unmatched to any gene: 2. CDR3 nucleotides: TGCGCCAGCAGCTTGGGGCTAGCGGGGCAAGAGACCCAGTACTTC. It specifies CASSLGLAGQETQYF.

The chain employs TRBV6-5 and TRBJ2-7, with a possible D match to TRBD2 (6 bases). CDR1 is MNHEY and CDR2 is SVGAGI in the germline V gene. Trimming stripped 6 bases from V and 0 bases from J, with 12 bases between. The CDR3 covers 14 residues. The CDR3 DNA sequence: TGTGCCAGCAGAAGACGGGGGAGCTCCTACGAGCAGTACTTC. As protein: CASRRRGSSYEQYF.

This clonotype was counted only a few times. This CDR3 is CASGSSGGIVDTQYF. The CDR3 DNA sequence: TGTGCCAGCGGTTCCTCTGGCGGGATCGTGGATACGCAGTATTTT. V and J are TRBV7-9 and TRBJ2-3; D is possibly TRBD2 (6 bases). Germline CDR1 reads SEHNR; CDR2 reads FQNEAQ (reference sequence). The V end was cut by 8 bases, the J end by 6 bases, with 21 bases between. The CDR3 has 15 amino acids.

At least ten counts were recorded for this clonotype. The gene calls are TRBV11-3 and TRBJ2-7; TRBD2 matches 7 bases. Losses at the gene ends were 5 bases for V and 2 bases for J; bases not matched to a gene: 6. There are 14 residues in the CDR3. The germline V gene has CDR1 SGHNT and CDR2 YENEEA. The CDR3 region has the DNA TGTGCCAGCAGCCCCGGGACTAAACCCTACGAGCAGTACTTC. Translation: CASSPGTKPYEQYF.

Many counts were recorded for this clonotype. The chain is built from TRBV9 and TRBJ2-1; 9 bases align to TRBD2. The CDR3 sequence is 16 residues long. Germline CDR1 is SGDLS and CDR2 is YYNGEE. Trimming cost V 4 bases and J 4 bases; bases outside gene matches: 9. The CDR3 loop reads CASSLVAGAYYNEQFF. The CDR3 region has the DNA TGTGCCAGCAGCTTAGTAGCGGGAGCGTATTACAATGAGCAGTTCTTC. Looking up the rest from reference TRBV9 and TRBJ2-1 gives the full variable domain: DSGVTQTPKHLITATGQRVTLRCSPRSGDLSVYWYQQSLDQGLQFLIQYYNGEERAKGNILERFSAQQFPDLHSELNLSSLELGDSALYFCASSLVAGAYYNEQFFGPGTRLTVL.

The V gene is TRBV14, the J gene TRBJ2-1; D uncertain. The CDR3 extends over 15 amino acids. Germline lookup yields CDR1 SGHDN and CDR2 FVKESK. V shed 5 bases and J shed 0 bases, with 11 bases lying between them. The CDR3 bases are TGTGCCAGCAGCTCCGACCCAAACTCCTACAATGAGCAGTTCTTC. It encodes CASSSDPNSYNEQFF.

This clonotype appeared many times. The chain is built from TRBV10-1 and TRBJ2-3; 10 bases align to TRBD2. CDR1 WNHNN and CDR2 SYGVQD come from the germline V gene (reference sequence). The CDR3 totals 15 residues. Unmatched junction bases numbered 4, after V lost 3 bases and J lost 4 bases. The CDR3 DNA sequence: TGCGCCAGCAGTGACTCGAGCGGGAGGGCAGATACGCAGTATTTT. Translated, it gives CASSDSSGRADTQYF.

The table lists this clonotype with many counts. This chain links TRBV19 with TRBJ1-2, with D perhaps matching TRBD1 (5 bases). Per germline, CDR1 LNHDA and CDR2 SQIVND (reference sequence). The V and J ends lost 5 bases and 8 bases respectively, with 18 bases between them. The CDR3 contains 14 residues. CDR3 in DNA: TGTGCCAGTAGTCCTCAAGAGACAAGACAGGGCTACACCTTC. This translates into CASSPQETRQGYTF.